These 5 T cell receptor beta chains came from one sample sequenced in a study of OX40 agonist ivuxolimab in advanced cancers. Generated by immunoSEQ multiplex PCR, the TCRdb table keeps only in-frame clones and is missing some. The sample lists around 62,000 clones, roughly 80% occurring once. Sequencing was performed on CD4+ or CD8+ T cells sorted from blood, taken in a trial of the OX40 agonist ivuxolimab. These receptor sequences come from an adult with an advanced solid tumor such as melanoma, head and neck, liver or kidney cancer.

The genes are TRBV28 and TRBJ1-1, with D tentatively TRBD1 (5 bases). Germline V gene lookup returns CDR1 MDHEN and CDR2 SYDVKM. The CDR3 sequence is 15 residues long. Trimming shortened V by 2 bases and J by 0 bases, and 10 bases separated the two germline ends. In DNA form, the CDR3 reads TGTGCCAGCAGTTTAGCTGGACAAGTGAACACTGAAGCTTTCTTT. Translation gives CASSLAGQVNTEAFF.

This clone was seen only once. V and J are TRBV9 and TRBJ1-2, with D possibly being TRBD1 (6 bases). This CDR3 comprises 15 residues. Germline loops: CDR1 SGDLS, CDR2 YYNGEE. Trimming pared 0 bases from V and 4 bases from J, leaving 13 bases between. The CDR3 DNA is TGTGCCAGCAGCGTAGGGTTGGACAGCACCTATGGCTACACCTTC. It yields the protein CASSVGLDSTYGYTF. Drawing the rest from reference TRBV9 and TRBJ1-2, the complete variable domain is DSGVTQTPKHLITATGQRVTLRCSPRSGDLSVYWYQQSLDQGLQFLIQYYNGEERAKGNILERFSAQQFPDLHSELNLSSLELGDSALYFCASSVGLDSTYGYTFGSGTRLTVV.

The chain links TRBV7-2 to TRBJ2-2; 10 nucleotides line up with TRBD1. CDR1 is SGHTA and CDR2 is FQGNSA in the germline V gene. The CDR3 totals 17 residues. V lost 0 bases to trimming and J lost 5 bases; unmatched junction nucleotides: 6. The CDR3 protein is CASSLATGGAWTGELFF. The CDR3 DNA follows: TGTGCCAGCAGCTTAGCGACAGGGGGCGCGTGGACCGGGGAGCTGTTTTTT.

The chain carries TRBV10-3 and TRBJ2-5; TRBD1 might be the D (6 bases). CDR3 length: 13 residues. With 6 bases removed from V and 2 bases from J, the gap between germline ends came to 10 bases. Per germline, CDR1 ENHRY and CDR2 SYGVKD. CDR3 coding DNA: TGTGCCATCAGGGACAGTAGTCAAGAGACCCAGTACTTC. It translates to CAIRDSSQETQYF.

The J gene is TRBJ1-2, the V gene TRBV27, with TRBD1 as a possible D gene (5 bases). The V end was cut by 8 bases, the J end by 2 bases, with 12 bases between. CDR3 length: 13 residues. Germline loops: CDR1 MNHEY, CDR2 SMNVEV (reference sequence). CDR3 residues: CASSLWGNYGYTF. As DNA, the CDR3 is TGTGCCAGCTCATTGTGGGGGAACTATGGCTACACCTTC.